This TCR beta chain derives from a study of blood T cell repertoires in COVID-19. Clones were sequenced by immunoSEQ multiplex PCR, and TCRdb holds only the in-frame ones, with some missing. In the table there are 200,000 to 300,000 clones, more than 75% of which are singletons. Germline CDR1 is MNHEY and CDR2 is SMNVEV (reference sequence). The germline V and J ends were trimmed by 5 bases and 1 base, with 21 bases remaining between them. The CDR3 is made up of 19 amino acids. This sequence joins TRBV27 and TRBJ1-6; weak D call: TRBD1 (6 bases). Sequencing was done on a sample of peripheral blood. The source is a woman in her 30s who had recovered from COVID-19. The CDR3 DNA follows: TGTGCCAGCAGTCCAAAAGGGGGAAGGGGATGGTCCTATAATTCACCCCTCCACTTT. Residues: CASSPKGGRGWSYNSPLHF.